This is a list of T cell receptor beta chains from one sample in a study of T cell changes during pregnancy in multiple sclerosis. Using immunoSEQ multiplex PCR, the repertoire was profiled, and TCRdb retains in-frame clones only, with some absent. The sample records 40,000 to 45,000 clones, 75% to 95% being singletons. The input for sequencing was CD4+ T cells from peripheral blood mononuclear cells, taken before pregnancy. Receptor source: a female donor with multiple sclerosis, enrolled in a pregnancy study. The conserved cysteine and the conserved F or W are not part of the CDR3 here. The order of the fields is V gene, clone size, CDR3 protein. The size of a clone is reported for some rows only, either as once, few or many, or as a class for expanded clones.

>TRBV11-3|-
ASSLGSLSSYNEQF
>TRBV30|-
AWSPGGPNEQY
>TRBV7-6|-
ASSVRGGLAGELF
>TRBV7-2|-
ASRPTSGLAGFAEQY
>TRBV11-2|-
ASSLGTRTVLYEQY
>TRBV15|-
ATSARQGPTGELF
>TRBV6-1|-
ASSPKERQY
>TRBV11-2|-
ASSPLHNRGKDGYT
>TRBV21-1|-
ASKARGQGSSGSYNEQF
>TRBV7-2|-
ASSLVRTGNTEAF
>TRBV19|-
ASSISAGDNYGYT
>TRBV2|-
ASTRGLGYSPLH
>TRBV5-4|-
ASSPHGQGGFDYGYT
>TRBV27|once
ASSLSRQGGYEQY
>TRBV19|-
ASSPPGTGARGQY
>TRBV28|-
ASSPLAGDRDTQY
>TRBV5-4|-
ASSSRGGSSYNEQF
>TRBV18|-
ASSLYPGQGLPKLNNEQF
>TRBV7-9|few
ASSLEQGDNQPQH
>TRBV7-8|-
ASSLPSGRVGETQY
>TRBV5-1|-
ASSWDDRVGTEAF
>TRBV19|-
ATLSRGPRGTETQY
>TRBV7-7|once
ASSLGHGASYEQY
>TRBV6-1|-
ATKSGRPPDTQY
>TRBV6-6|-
ASSTRTGLAGDTQY
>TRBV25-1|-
ASSDSSGANVLT
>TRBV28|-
ASSFGRGRETQY
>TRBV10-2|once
ASRRDRGQSYGYT
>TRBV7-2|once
ASSNRGQNIQY
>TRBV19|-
ASSRGWSNTGELF
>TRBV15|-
ATSQRSPTGELF
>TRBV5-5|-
ASSSYGGNGELF
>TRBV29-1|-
SVLYSGGLKF
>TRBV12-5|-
ASGFRAVQLGGDGNGGSYEQY
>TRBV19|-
ASSIISQALNQPQH
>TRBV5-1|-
ASSSMRGGPSPLH
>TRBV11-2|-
ASSPGTSGGPLLGTQY
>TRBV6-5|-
ASSYRQLYNSPLH
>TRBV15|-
ATSSRVTGNEQY
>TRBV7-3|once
ASSLNGGNTIY
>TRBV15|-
ATSTGIAYEQY
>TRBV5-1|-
ASKGRADVRRGETQY
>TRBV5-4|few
ASGLNRGGYGYT
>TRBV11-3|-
ASIPGGEGQPQH
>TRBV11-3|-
ASSLGLAGDNEQF
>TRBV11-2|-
ASSSHRSSGANVLT
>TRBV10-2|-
ASSEGGNTEAF
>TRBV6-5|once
ASSYSHSNEKLF
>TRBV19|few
ASSPFGRVLHSNQPQH
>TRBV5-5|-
ASSFPSGATGGRYEQY
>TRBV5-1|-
ASSPSTSGGSNTQY
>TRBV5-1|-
ASSLTGMANTEAF
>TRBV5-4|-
ASSLGGGAPGANVLT
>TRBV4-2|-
ASSPRQGEAF
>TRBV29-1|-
SVEDTGVVYGYT
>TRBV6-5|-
ASGGATSKETQY
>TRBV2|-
AGAGDGTGELF